This T cell receptor beta chain was captured in a study of shared clonotypes between healthy human individuals. DNA from unsorted PBMC was sequenced on ten immunoSEQ deep assay plates. This table comes from immunoSEQ multiplex PCR, and its TCRdb copy is limited to in-frame clones, with some not included. The table lists a few hundred thousand clones, 70% to 80% of them singletons, with about 12% in the top ten. V shed 2 bases, J shed 0 bases, and the junction held 2 bases outside the gene matches. Germline V CDR1 and CDR2: SGHRS, YFSETQ. The CDR3 spans 15 residues. Sample: PBMCs. The chain carries TRBV5-1 and TRBJ2-3, with TRBD1 matching 8 bases. The sequence was collected from a woman between 40 and 50 years old in good health. Some clones in this sample may be carry-over from other donors' samples. The CDR3: CASSFGQGSTDTQYF. The CDR3 nucleotides read TGCGCCAGCAGCTTTGGACAGGGCAGCACAGATACGCAGTATTTT.